The rows below give T cell receptor beta chains drawn from one sample of a study of cytomegalovirus exposure and HLA in healthy donors. Measured with immunoSEQ multiplex PCR; TCRdb has only the in-frame clones, and not every one. The table lists some 62,000 clones. Material: PBMCs. The receptors shown here come from a man aged 25 to 45 in good health and CMV-seropositive. Both conserved end residues are part of each CDR3. A D gene is named only where the DNA matches it firmly.

V,J,D,DNA,CDR3
TRBV6-5,TRBJ2-7,TRBD1,TGTGCCAGCAGTTACAGGACAGGGGGTTACTACGAGCAGTACTTC,CASSYRTGGYYEQYF
TRBV4-2,TRBJ2-1,TRBD1,TGTGCCAGCAGCCAAGCAACAGGGGGCAATGAGCAGTTCTTC,CASSQATGGNEQFF
TRBV6-1,TRBJ1-5,.,TGTGCCAGCAGTGGGTTGCTACAGGGCGGTCAGCCCCAGCATTTT,CASSGLLQGGQPQHF
TRBV6-1,TRBJ2-2,.,TGTGCCAGCAATCTAGCGCCTCGGACCGGGGAGCTGTTTTTT,CASNLAPRTGELFF
TRBV7-9,TRBJ2-7,TRBD1,TGTGCCAGCAGCCAACGACAGGGGAGCTCCTACGAGCAGTACTTC,CASSQRQGSSYEQYF
TRBV9,TRBJ2-1,TRBD2,TGTGCCAGCAGCGATAGCGGGAGGACCTACAATGAGCAGTTCTTC,CASSDSGRTYNEQFF
TRBV30,TRBJ1-2,TRBD1,TGTGCCTGGAGTGCGACAGGGTATGGCTACACCTTC,CAWSATGYGYTF
TRBV20-1,TRBJ2-7,.,TGCAGTGCTAGAGGGATTGGGAGGCAGTACTTC,CSARGIGRQYF
TRBV25-1,TRBJ1-2,.,TGTGCCAGCAGTGCCCGGGAGACAGCACCCTATGGCTACACCTTC,CASSARETAPYGYTF
TRBV5-1,TRBJ1-2,TRBD1,TGCGCCAGCAGCTCTCTACGGACAGGCCGAGGGGCGGGCTACACCTTC,CASSSLRTGRGAGYTF
TRBV5-3,TRBJ2-3,.,TGTGCCAGAAGCTTGGGAGGTGCAGATACGCAGTATTTT,CARSLGGADTQYF
TRBV25-1,TRBJ2-7,.,TGTGCCAGCAGTGAATATGCAGTGACCTACGAGCAGTACTTC,CASSEYAVTYEQYF
TRBV25-1,TRBJ1-6,TRBD1,TGTGCCAGCAGGCCCGGGACAGGCAATTCATCCCTCCACTTT,CASRPGTGNSSLHF
TRBV4-1,TRBJ2-5,TRBD2,TGCGCCAGCAGCCAAGATCGGTACAGGGACTGGGAGCCTAGCGGGAGACAGACCCAGTACTTC,CASSQDRYRDWEPSGRQTQYF
TRBV5-6,TRBJ2-3,.,TGTGCCAGCAGCTTGGGACCGACAGATAAGCAGTATTTT,CASSLGPTDKQYF
TRBV19,TRBJ2-1,TRBD2,TGTGCCAGTAGAAGCCGGGACTACCCCTACAATGAGCAGTTCTTC,CASRSRDYPYNEQFF
TRBV4-2,TRBJ2-7,.,TGTGCCAGCAGCCAAGATTTGCAGGGTTGGTACGAGCAGTACTTC,CASSQDLQGWYEQYF
TRBV27,TRBJ2-1,.,TGTGCAACAGCACTAGGCCTCTACAATGAGCAGTTCTTC,CATALGLYNEQFF
TRBV5-1,TRBJ1-2,.,TGCGCCAGCAGCCAGGACACTACTAACTATGGCTACACCTTC,CASSQDTTNYGYTF
TRBV9,TRBJ1-5,.,TGTGCCAGCAGCGAGGGGGGGGGTCCTAATCAGCCCCAGCATTTT,CASSEGGGPNQPQHF
TRBV6-6,TRBJ1-6,.,TGTGCCACCCTACCCGAAAGCTCCTATAATTCACCCCTCCACTTT,CATLPESSYNSPLHF
TRBV18,TRBJ2-1,TRBD1,TGTGCCAGCTCACCCGGGACAGGGTCCTACAATGAGCAGTTCTTC,CASSPGTGSYNEQFF
TRBV6-1,TRBJ2-7,.,TGTGCCAGCAGTGAGCAGGACAACTCCTACGAGCAGTACTTC,CASSEQDNSYEQYF
TRBV7-2,TRBJ2-5,TRBD2,TGTGCCAGCAGCACCGTGGGGGGGGAGCAAGAGACCCAGTACTTC,CASSTVGGEQETQYF
TRBV30,TRBJ1-3,.,TGTGCCTGGCAACTGCTCTCTGGAAACACCATATATTTT,CAWQLLSGNTIYF
TRBV5-8,TRBJ1-5,.,TGTGCCAGCAGCTTGGAAGGGGAAGATCAGCCCCAGCATTTT,CASSLEGEDQPQHF
TRBV7-9,TRBJ2-5,TRBD2,TGTGCCAGCAGCTTATGGGTACTAGCGGGGGAAGAGACCCAGTACTTC,CASSLWVLAGEETQYF
TRBV5-6,TRBJ1-1,TRBD1,TGTGCCAGCAGCTCTTTTAGGACAGGGCGTGTCACTGAAGCTTTCTTT,CASSSFRTGRVTEAFF
TRBV14,TRBJ1-1,TRBD1,TGTGCCAGCAGCCTCATGGCAGGGGGAGCTGAAGCTTTCTTT,CASSLMAGGAEAFF
TRBV11-1,TRBJ2-5,.,TGTGCCAGCAGCTTAGACAGGGCCAAGACCCAGTACTTC,CASSLDRAKTQYF
TRBV6-5,TRBJ1-3,.,TGTGCCAGCCAAGCAGGGGCTTGGGTCGACGCCATATATTTT,CASQAGAWVDAIYF
TRBV6-4,TRBJ2-3,.,TGTGCCAGCAGTGAGGGCCCACAGAGCACAGATACGCAGTATTTT,CASSEGPQSTDTQYF
TRBV7-9,TRBJ2-5,.,TGTGCCAGCAGCAAACGGTCCCAAGAGACCCAGTACTTC,CASSKRSQETQYF
TRBV6-5,TRBJ1-5,.,TGTGCCAGCAGTTATAGGGGTAGCAATCAGCCCCAGCATTTT,CASSYRGSNQPQHF
TRBV6-5,TRBJ2-7,TRBD2,TGTGCCAGCACTGATGTGGGACTAGCAAACTACGAGCAGTACTTC,CASTDVGLANYEQYF
TRBV5-1,TRBJ1-1,TRBD1,TGCGCCAGCAGCTTGGGGACAGGGGGAACTGAAGCTTTCTTT,CASSLGTGGTEAFF